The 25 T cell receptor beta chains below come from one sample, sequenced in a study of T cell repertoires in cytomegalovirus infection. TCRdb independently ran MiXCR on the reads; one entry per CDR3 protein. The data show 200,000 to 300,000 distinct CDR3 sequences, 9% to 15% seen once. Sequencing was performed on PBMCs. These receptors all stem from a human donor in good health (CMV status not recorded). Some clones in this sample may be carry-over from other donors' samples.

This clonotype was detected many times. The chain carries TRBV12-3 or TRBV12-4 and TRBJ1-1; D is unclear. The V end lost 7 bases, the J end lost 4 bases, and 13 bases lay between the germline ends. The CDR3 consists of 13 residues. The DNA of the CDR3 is TGTGCCAGCACCCAGGCGGGGAGCACTGAAGCTTTCTTT. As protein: CASTQAGSTEAFF.

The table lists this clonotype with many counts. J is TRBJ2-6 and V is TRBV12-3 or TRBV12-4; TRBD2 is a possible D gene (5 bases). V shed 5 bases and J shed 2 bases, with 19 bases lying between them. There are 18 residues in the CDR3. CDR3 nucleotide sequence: TGTGCCAGCAGTCTCATCGGACGGTCGGGAACTGGGGCCAACGTCCTGACTTTC. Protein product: CASSLIGRSGTGANVLTF.

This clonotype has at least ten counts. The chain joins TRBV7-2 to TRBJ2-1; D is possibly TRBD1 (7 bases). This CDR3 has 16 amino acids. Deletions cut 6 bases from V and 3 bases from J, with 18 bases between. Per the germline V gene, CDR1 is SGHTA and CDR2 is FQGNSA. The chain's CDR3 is CASSPRQGGFYNEQFF. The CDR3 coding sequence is TGTGCCAGCAGTCCTCGACAGGGAGGCTTCTACAATGAGCAGTTCTTC.

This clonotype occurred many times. Written as DNA, the CDR3 is TGTGCCAGCAGCCCGGACAGGTTCTACGAGCAGTACTTC. Translation gives CASSPDRFYEQYF. The chain uses TRBV7-2 and TRBJ2-7; 7 bases line up with TRBD1. The CDR3 has 13 amino acids. V trimming: 5 bases; J trimming: 3 bases; junction bases outside the gene matches: 4. Germline assignment: CDR1 SGHTA and CDR2 FQGNSA.

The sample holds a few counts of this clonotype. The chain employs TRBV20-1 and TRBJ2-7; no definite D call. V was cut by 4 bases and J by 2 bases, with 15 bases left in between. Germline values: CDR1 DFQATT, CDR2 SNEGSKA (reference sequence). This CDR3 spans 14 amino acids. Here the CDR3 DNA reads TGCAGTGCTATACAGTTCCAATCTGCCTACGAGCAGTACTTC. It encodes CSAIQFQSAYEQYF.

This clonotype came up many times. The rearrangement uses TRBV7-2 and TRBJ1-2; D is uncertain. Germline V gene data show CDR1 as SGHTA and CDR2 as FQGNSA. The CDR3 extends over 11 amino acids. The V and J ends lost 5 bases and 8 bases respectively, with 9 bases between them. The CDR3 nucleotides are TGTGCCAGCAGCCCGTTTCAGGGCTACACCTTC. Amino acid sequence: CASSPFQGYTF.

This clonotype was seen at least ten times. The CDR3 bases are TGTGCCAGCAGCCCCGCGGCGGGAGGGAGAACCCACAATGAGCAGTTCTTC. Its translation is CASSPAAGGRTHNEQFF. The chain has TRBV7-2 and TRBJ2-1, with TRBD2 identical over 9 bases. The CDR3 consists of 17 residues. Per the germline V gene, CDR1 is SGHTA and CDR2 is FQGNSA. The V and J ends lost 5 bases and 5 bases, in that order; junction bases with no gene match: 13.

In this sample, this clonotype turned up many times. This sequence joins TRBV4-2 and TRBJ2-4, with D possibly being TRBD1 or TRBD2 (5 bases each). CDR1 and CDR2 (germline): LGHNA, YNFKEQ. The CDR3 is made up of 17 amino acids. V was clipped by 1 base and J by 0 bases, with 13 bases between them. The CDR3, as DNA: TGTGCCAGCAGCCAAGGGGGGTCCCGACTAGCCAAAAACATTCAGTACTTC. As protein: CASSQGGSRLAKNIQYF.

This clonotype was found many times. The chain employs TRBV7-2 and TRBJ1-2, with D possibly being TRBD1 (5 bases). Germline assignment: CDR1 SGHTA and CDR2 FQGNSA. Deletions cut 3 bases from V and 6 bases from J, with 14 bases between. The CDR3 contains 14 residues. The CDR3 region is CASSLAGRGNGYTF. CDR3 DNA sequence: TGTGCCAGCAGCTTGGCCGGACGGGGGAATGGCTACACCTTC.

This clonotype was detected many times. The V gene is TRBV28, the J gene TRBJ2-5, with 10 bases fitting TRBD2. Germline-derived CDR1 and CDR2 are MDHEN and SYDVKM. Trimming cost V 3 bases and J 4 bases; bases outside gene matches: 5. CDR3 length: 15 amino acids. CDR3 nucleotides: TGTGCCAGCAGTTTGCCTAGCGGGAGCAGAGAGACCCAGTACTTC. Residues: CASSLPSGSRETQYF. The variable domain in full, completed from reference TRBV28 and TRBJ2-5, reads DVKVTQSSRYLVKRTGEKVFLECVQDMDHENMFWYRQDPGLGLRLIYFSYDVKMKEKGDIPEGYSVSREKKERFSLILESASTNQTSMYLCASSLPSGSRETQYFGPGTRLLVL.

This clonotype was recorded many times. The CDR3 reads CASSIWDRGSYNEQFF. The CDR3 DNA reads as TGTGCCAGCAGCATATGGGACAGGGGTTCCTACAATGAGCAGTTCTTC. The chain links TRBV5-6 to TRBJ2-1, with TRBD1 matching 10 bases. Germline loops: CDR1 SGHDT, CDR2 YYEEEE. The CDR3 extends over 16 amino acids. With V trimmed by 4 bases and J by 1 base, 5 bases remained unmatched.

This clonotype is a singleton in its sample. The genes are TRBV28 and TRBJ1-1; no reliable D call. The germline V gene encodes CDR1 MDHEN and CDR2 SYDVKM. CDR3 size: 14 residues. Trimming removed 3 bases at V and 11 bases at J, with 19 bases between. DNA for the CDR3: TGTGCCAGCAGTTTTCAAGGTGGAAAGGTGAGGGCTTTCTTT. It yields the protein CASSFQGGKVRAFF.

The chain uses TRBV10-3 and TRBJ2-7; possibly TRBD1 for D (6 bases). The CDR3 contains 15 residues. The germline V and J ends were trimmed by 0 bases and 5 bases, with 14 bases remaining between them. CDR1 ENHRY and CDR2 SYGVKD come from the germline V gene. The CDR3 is CAISESRAGAHEQYF. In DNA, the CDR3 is TGTGCCATCAGTGAGTCAAGGGCAGGGGCCCACGAGCAGTACTTC.

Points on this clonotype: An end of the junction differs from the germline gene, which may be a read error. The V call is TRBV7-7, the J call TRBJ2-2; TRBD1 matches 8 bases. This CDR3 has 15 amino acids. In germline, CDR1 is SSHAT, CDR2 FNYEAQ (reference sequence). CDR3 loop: CASSPQGADTGELCF. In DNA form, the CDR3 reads TGTGCCAGCAGCCCTCAGGGGGCTGACACCGGGGAGCTGTGTTTT.

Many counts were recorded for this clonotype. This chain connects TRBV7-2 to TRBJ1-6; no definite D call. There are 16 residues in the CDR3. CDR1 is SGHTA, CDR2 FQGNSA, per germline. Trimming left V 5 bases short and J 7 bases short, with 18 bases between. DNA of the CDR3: TGTGCCAGCAGCCCGAACCCCCTAGCGGTCAATTCACCCCTCCACTTT. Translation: CASSPNPLAVNSPLHF.

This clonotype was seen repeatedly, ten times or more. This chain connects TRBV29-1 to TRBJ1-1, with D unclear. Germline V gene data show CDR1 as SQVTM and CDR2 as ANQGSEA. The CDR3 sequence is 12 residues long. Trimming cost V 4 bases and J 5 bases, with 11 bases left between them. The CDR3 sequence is CSVGGSRTEAFF. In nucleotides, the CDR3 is TGCAGCGTTGGGGGTAGTCGGACTGAAGCTTTCTTT.

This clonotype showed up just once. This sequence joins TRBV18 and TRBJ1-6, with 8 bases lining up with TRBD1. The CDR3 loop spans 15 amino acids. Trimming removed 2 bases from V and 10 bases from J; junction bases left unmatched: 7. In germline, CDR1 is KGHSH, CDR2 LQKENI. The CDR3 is CASSPNTGGESPLHF. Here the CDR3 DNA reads TGTGCCAGCTCACCAAACACAGGGGGTGAGTCACCCCTCCACTTT.

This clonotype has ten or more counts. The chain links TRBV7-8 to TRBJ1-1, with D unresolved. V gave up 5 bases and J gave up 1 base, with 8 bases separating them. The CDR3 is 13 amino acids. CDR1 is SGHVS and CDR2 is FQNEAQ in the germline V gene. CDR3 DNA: TGTGCCAGCAGCCCTCATGAGAACACTGAAGCTTTCTTT. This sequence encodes CASSPHENTEAFF.

The CDR3 nucleotides read TGTGCCACCAGTGGACGCTCGTCTCTCAAAGATACGCAGTATTTT. Its translation is CATSGRSSLKDTQYF. The rearrangement links TRBV24-1 to TRBJ2-3; the D is unclear. Germline V gene sequence: CDR1 KGHDR, CDR2 SFDVKD. This CDR3 region has 15 residues. Trimming stripped 5 bases from V and 5 bases from J, with 16 bases between.

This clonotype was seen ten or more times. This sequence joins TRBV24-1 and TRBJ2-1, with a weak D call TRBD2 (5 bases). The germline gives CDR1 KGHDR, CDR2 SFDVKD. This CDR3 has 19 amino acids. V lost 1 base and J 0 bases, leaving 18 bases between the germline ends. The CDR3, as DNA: TGTGCCACCAGTGATTTCGACTGGAGCGGAATGAGCTCCTACAATGAGCAGTTCTTC. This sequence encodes CATSDFDWSGMSSYNEQFF.

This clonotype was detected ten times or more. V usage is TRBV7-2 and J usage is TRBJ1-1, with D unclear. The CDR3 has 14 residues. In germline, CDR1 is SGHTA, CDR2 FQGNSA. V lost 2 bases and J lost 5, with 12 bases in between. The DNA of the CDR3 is TGTGCCAGCAGCTTAAGGTTTTTGGGGACTGAAGCTTTCTTT. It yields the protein CASSLRFLGTEAFF.

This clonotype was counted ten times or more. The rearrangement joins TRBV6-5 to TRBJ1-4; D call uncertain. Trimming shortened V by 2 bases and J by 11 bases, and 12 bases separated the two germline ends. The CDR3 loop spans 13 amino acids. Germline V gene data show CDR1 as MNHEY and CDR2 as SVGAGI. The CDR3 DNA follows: TGTGCCAGCAGTTACCAGACCCGGGGTAAACTGTTTTTT. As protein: CASSYQTRGKLFF.

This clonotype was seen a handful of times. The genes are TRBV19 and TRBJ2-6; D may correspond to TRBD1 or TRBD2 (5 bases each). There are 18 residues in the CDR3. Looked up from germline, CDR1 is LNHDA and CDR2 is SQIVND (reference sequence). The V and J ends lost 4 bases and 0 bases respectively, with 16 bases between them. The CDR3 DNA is TGTGCCAGTAGTACCCGGGACGGTGTGCGCTCTGGGGCCAACGTCCTGACTTTC. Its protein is CASSTRDGVRSGANVLTF.

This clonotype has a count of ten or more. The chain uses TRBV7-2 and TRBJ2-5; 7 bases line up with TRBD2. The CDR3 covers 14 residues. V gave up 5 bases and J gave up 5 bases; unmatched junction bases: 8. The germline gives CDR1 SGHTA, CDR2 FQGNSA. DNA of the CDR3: TGTGCCAGCAGCCTGAGGGAGGGTGGGGAGACCCAGTACTTC. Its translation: CASSLREGGETQYF.

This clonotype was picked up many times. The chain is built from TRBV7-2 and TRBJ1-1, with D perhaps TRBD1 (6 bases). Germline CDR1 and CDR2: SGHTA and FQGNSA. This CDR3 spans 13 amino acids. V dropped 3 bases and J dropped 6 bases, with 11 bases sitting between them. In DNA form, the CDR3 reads TGTGCCAGCAGCTTGGGGGCCGGGGCTGAAGCTTTCTTT. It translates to CASSLGAGAEAFF.